This T cell receptor beta chain was captured in a study of blood T cell repertoires in COVID-19. This CDR3 is 17 amino acids long. V dropped 2 bases and J dropped 4 bases, with 16 bases sitting between them. Germline V gene sequence: CDR1 SGHRS, CDR2 YFSETQ. Repertoires were generated with immunoSEQ multiplex PCR, while TCRdb's copy carries only in-frame clones and drops some. The sample contains 200,000 to 250,000 clones, 87% of which appear only once. Input material: PBMCs or T cells enriched from blood (not recorded which). V and J are TRBV5-1 and TRBJ2-6; D is possibly TRBD1 (6 bases). This receptor was obtained from a man between 18 and 35 years old with acute COVID-19. The CDR3 loop is CASSFGQGPSGANVLTF. In DNA, the CDR3 is TGCGCCAGCAGCTTCGGGCAGGGGCCTTCCGGGGCCAACGTCCTGACTTTC. The complete variable domain, with remaining parts taken from reference TRBV5-1 and TRBJ2-6, reads KAGVTQTPRYLIKTRGQQVTLSCSPISGHRSVSWYQQTPGQGLQFLFEYFSETQRNKGNFPGRFSGRQFSNSRSEMNVSTLELGDSALYLCASSFGQGPSGANVLTFGAGSRLTVL.